The 3 T cell receptor beta chains presented below share a single source sample, sequenced in a study of PD-1 blockade in classical Hodgkin lymphoma. Sequenced by immunoSEQ multiplex PCR; TCRdb stores in-frame clones only, minus some. The sample consists of around 99,000 clones, 80% to 90% of them appearing once. All the patients suffered relapse after autologous stem cell transplantation, and brentuximab vedotin exposure differed. This specimen consisted of peripheral blood mononuclear cells (PBMCs), obtained before the second cycle of nivolumab. Receptors were obtained from a human donor with classical Hodgkin lymphoma.

This clone was found a few times. The rearrangement links TRBV19 to TRBJ2-2; TRBD2 aligns across 12 bases. Germline V CDR1 and CDR2: LNHDA, SQIVND (reference sequence). The CDR3 covers 16 residues. The junction had 5 bases not matched to a gene; V was cut back by 5 bases and J by 4 bases. The CDR3 is CASSPLAGGLTGELFF. Written as DNA, the CDR3 is TGTGCCAGTAGTCCACTAGCGGGAGGCCTCACCGGGGAGCTGTTTTTT.

This sequence joins TRBV7-2 and TRBJ2-1, with no clear D. The V gene's germline CDR1 is SGHTA and CDR2 FQGNSA. Trimming shortened V by 4 bases and J by 2 bases, and 6 bases separated the two germline ends. This CDR3 spans 13 amino acids. The CDR3 loop is CASSSSPYNEQFF. DNA for the CDR3: TGTGCCAGCAGCTCCTCTCCCTACAATGAGCAGTTCTTC.

This chain links TRBV7-2 with TRBJ2-7; 10 nucleotides agree with TRBD2. The CDR3 covers 15 residues. The V gene's germline CDR1 is SGHTA and CDR2 FQGNSA. With 1 base clipped from V and 3 bases from J, the junction kept 3 bases outside the gene matches. The CDR3 nucleotides are TGTGCCAGCAGCTTAGGGGCTAGCGGGGGCTACGAGCAGTACTTC. Encoded protein: CASSLGASGGYEQYF.